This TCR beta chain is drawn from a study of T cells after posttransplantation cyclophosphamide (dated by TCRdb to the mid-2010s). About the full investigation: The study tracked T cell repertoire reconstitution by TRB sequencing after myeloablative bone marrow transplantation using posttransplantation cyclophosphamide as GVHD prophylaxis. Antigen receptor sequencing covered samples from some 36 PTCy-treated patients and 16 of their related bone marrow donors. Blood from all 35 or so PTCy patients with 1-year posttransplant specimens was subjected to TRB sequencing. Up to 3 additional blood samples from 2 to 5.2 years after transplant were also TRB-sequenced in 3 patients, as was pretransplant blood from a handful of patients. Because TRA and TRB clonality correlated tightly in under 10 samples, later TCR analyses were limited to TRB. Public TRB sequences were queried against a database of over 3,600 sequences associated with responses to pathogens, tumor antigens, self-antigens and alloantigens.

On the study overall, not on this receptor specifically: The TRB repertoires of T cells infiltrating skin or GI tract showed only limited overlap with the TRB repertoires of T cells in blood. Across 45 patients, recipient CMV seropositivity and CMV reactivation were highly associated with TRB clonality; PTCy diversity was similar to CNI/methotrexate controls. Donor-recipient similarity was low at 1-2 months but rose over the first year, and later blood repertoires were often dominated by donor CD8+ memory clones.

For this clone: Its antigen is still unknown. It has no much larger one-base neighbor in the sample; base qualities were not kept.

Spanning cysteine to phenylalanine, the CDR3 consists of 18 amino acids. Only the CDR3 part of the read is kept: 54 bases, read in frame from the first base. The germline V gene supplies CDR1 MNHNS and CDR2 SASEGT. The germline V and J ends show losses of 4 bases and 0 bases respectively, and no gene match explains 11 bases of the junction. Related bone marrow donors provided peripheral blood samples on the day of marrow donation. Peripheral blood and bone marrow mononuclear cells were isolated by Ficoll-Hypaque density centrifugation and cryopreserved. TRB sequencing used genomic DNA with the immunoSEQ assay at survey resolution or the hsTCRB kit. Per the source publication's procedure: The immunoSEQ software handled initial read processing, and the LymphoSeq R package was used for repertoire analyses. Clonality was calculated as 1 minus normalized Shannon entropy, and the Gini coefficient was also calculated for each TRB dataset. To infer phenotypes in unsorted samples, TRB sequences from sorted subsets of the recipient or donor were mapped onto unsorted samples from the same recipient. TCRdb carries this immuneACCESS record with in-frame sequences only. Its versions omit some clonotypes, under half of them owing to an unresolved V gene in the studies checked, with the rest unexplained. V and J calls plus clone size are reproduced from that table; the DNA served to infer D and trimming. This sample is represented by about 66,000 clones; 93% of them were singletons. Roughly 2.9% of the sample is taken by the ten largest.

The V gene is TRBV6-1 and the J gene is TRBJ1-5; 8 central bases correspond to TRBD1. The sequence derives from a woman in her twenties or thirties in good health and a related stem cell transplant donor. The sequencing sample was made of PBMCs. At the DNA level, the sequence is TGTGCCAGCAGTGGGTCCGGGACAGGTTTTAATAGCAATCAGCCCCAGCATTTT. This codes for CASSGSGTGFNSNQPQHF.